This T cell receptor beta chain was recovered during a study of regulatory T cells in long-lasting Graves disease. This clonotype was observed at least ten times. Time point given: newly diagnosed GD, antithyroid drugs for less than 3 months. After RNA was extracted from PBMCs, the TCR library was made from it. Looked up from germline, CDR1 is MNHNS and CDR2 is SASEGT. The V and J ends lost 6 bases and 1 base, in that order; junction bases with no gene match: 8. This CDR3 has 16 residues. Building of the TCR beta libraries involved iRepertoire HTBI primers and Arm-PCR of CDR3 regions. TCRdb reprocessed the multiplex PCR reads with MiXCR, giving one entry per CDR3 protein. The profile shows some 490,000 distinct CDR3 sequences, about 12% of them singletons. In addition, the sample was reused for a study of T cells in Graves' hyperthyroidism and ophthalmopathy.

The chain recombines TRBV6-1 with TRBJ1-5, with 8 bases matching TRBD1. The specimen was peripheral blood mononuclear cells (PBMCs), collected at new diagnosis, from a patient treated with antithyroid drugs. This TCR derives from a woman aged 25 to 45 with Graves disease. Here the CDR3 DNA reads TGTGCCAGCAGGGGGACAGGCCGGGGGAGCAATCAGCCCCAGCATTTT. It yields the protein CASRGTGRGSNQPQHF.